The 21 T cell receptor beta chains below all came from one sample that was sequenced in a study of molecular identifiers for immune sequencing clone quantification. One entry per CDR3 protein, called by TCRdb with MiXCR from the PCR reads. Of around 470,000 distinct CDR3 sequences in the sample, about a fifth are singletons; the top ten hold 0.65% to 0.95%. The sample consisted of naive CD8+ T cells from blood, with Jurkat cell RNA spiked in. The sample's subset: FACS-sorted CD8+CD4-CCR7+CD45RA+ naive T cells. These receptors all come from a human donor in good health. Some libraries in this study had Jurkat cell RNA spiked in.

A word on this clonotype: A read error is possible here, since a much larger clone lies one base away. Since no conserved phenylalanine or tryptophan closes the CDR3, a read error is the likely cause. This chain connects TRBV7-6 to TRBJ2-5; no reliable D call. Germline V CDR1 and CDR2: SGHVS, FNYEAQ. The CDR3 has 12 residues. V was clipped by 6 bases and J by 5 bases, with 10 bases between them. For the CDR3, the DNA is TGTGCCAGCAGTTCGACTTGGGAGACCCAGTACCTC. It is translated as CASSSTWETQYL.

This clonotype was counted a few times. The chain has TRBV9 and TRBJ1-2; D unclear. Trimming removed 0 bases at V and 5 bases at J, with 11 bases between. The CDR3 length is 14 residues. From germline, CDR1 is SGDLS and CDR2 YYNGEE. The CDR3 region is CASSVATSDYGYTF. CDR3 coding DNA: TGTGCCAGCAGCGTAGCAACGTCAGATTATGGCTACACCTTC.

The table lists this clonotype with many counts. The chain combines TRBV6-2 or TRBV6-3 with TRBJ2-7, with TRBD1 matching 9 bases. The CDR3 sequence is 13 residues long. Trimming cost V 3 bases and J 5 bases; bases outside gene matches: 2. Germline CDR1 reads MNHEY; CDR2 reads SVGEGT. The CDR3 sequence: CASSYGTGNEQYF. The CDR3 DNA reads TGTGCCAGCAGTTATGGGACAGGGAACGAGCAGTACTTC.

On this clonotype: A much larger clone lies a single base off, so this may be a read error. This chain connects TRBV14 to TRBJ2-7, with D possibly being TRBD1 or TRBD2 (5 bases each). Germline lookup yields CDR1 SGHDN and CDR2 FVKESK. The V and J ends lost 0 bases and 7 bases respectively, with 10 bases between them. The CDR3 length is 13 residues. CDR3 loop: CASSQEGTGEQYF. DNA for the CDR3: TGTGCCAGCAGCCAAGAAGGGACGGGGGAGCAGTACTTC.

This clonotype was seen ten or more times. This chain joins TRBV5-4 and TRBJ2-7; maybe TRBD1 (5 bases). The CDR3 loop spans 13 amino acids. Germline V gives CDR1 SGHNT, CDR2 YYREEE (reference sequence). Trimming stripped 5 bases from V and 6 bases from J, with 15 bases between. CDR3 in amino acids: CASRPSRAGEQYF. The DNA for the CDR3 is TGTGCCAGCAGGCCCTCCAGGGCTGGCGAGCAGTACTTC.

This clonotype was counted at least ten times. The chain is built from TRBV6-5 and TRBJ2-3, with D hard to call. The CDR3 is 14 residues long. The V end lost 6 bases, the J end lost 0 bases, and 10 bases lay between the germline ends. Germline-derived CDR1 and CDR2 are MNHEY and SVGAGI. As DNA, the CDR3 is TGTGCCAGCAGCCACGGCAGCAGCACAGATACGCAGTATTTT. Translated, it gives CASSHGSSTDTQYF.

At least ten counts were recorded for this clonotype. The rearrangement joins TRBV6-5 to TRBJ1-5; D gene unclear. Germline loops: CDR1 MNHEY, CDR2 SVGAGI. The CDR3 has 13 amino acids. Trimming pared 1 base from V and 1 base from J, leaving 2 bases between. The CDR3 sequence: CASSYYSNQPQHF. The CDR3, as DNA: TGTGCCAGCAGTTACTACAGCAATCAGCCCCAGCATTTT.

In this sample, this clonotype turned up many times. The CDR3 here is CASSYGGGQETQYF. CDR3 nucleotide sequence: TGTGCCAGCAGCTACGGAGGTGGCCAAGAGACCCAGTACTTC. This sequence joins TRBV7-9 and TRBJ2-5, with a tentative D call TRBD2 (5 bases). With 4 bases removed from V and 1 base from J, the gap between germline ends came to 10 bases. The CDR3 consists of 14 residues. Germline CDR1 reads SEHNR; CDR2 reads FQNEAQ (reference sequence).

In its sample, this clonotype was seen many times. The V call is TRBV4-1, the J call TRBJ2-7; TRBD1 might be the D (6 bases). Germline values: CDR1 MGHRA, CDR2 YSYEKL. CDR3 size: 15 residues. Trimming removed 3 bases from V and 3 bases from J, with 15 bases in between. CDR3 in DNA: TGCGCCAGCAGCCAGAGGACAGAAACTTACTACGAGCAGTACTTC. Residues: CASSQRTETYYEQYF.

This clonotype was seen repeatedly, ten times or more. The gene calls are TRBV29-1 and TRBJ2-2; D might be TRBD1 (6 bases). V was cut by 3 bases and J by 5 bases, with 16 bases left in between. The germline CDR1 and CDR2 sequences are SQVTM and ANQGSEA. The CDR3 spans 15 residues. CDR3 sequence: CSVDGLLGGTGELFF. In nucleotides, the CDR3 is TGCAGCGTTGACGGATTGTTAGGGGGAACCGGGGAGCTGTTTTTT.

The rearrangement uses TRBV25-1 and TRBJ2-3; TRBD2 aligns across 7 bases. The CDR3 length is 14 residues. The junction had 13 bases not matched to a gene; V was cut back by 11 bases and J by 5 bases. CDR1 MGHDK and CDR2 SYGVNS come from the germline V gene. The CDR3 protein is CACTTTSSGDTQYF. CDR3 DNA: TGTGCCTGCACTACGACTAGCTCAGGAGATACGCAGTATTTT.

CDR3 residues: CASSPTTSSDQYF. The DNA for the CDR3 is TGTGCCAGCAGTCCGACGACTAGTAGCGACCAGTACTTC. The chain combines TRBV12-3 or TRBV12-4 with TRBJ2-5, with D possibly matching TRBD2 (6 bases). The V end was cut by 5 bases, the J end by 10 bases, with 17 bases between. This CDR3 has 13 amino acids.

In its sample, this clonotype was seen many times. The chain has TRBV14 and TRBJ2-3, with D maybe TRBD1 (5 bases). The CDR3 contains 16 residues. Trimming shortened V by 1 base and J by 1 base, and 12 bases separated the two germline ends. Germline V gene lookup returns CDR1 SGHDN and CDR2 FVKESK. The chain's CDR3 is CASSQASGMGTDTQYF. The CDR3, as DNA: TGTGCCAGCAGCCAAGCGTCAGGGATGGGCACAGATACGCAGTATTTT.

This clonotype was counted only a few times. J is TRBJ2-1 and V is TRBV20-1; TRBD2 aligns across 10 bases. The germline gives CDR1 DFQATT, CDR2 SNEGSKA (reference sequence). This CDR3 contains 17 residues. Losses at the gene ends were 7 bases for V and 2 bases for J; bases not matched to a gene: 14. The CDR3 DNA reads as TGCAGTGAGGTCCTAGCGGGAGAAGTTGGCCCCTACAATGAGCAGTTCTTC. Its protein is CSEVLAGEVGPYNEQFF.

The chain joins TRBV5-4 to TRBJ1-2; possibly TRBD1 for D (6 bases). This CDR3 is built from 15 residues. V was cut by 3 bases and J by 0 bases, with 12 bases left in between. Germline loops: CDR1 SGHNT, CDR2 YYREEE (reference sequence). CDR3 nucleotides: TGTGCCAGCAGCTCGACGACAGGTCCTAACTATGGCTACACCTTC. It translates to CASSSTTGPNYGYTF.

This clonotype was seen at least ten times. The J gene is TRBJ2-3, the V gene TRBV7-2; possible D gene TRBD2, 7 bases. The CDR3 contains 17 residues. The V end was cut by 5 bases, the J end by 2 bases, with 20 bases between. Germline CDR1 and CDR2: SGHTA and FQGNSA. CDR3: CASSPLGRGGYTDTQYF. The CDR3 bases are TGTGCCAGCAGCCCCTTAGGCCGCGGGGGCTACACAGATACGCAGTATTTT.

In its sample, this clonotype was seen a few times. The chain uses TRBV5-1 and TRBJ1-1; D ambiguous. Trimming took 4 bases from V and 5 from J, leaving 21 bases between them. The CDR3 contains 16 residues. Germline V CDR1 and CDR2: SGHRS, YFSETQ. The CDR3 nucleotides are TGCGCCAGCAGCCCGGAGGTGAGTCGGTCGGGGACTGAAGCTTTCTTT. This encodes CASSPEVSRSGTEAFF.

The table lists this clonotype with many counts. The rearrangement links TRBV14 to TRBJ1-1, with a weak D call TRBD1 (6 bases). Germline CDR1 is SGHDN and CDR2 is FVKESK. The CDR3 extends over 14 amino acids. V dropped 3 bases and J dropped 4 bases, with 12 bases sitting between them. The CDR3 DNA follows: TGTGCCAGCAGCCACTACCAGGGGACCACTGAAGCTTTCTTT. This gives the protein CASSHYQGTTEAFF.

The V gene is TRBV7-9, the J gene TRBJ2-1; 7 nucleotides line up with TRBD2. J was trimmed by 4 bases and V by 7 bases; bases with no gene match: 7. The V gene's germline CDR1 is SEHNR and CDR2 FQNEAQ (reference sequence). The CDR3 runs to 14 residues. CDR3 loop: CASIPLADYNEQFF. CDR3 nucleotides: TGTGCCAGCATCCCGCTAGCGGATTACAATGAGCAGTTCTTC.

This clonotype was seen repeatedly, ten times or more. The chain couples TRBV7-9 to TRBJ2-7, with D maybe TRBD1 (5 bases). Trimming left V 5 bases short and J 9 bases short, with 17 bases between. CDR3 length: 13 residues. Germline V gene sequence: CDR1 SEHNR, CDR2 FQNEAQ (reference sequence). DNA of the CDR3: TGTGCCAGCAGCGAGATCCTGGACAAGGCGCAGTACTTC. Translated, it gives CASSEILDKAQYF. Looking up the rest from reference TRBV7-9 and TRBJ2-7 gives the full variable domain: DTGVSQNPRHKITKRGQNVTFRCDPISEHNRLYWYRQTLGQGPEFLTYFQNEAQLEKSRLLSDRFSAERPKGSFSTLEIQRTEQGDSAMYLCASSEILDKAQYFGPGTRLTVT.

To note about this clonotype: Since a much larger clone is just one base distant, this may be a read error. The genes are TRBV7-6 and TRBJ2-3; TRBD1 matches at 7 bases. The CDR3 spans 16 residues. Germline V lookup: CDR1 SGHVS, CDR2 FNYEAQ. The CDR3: CAGSPRDRSYTDTQYF. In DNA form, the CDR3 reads TGTGCCGGCAGCCCCCGGGACAGATCATACACAGATACGCAGTATTTT.